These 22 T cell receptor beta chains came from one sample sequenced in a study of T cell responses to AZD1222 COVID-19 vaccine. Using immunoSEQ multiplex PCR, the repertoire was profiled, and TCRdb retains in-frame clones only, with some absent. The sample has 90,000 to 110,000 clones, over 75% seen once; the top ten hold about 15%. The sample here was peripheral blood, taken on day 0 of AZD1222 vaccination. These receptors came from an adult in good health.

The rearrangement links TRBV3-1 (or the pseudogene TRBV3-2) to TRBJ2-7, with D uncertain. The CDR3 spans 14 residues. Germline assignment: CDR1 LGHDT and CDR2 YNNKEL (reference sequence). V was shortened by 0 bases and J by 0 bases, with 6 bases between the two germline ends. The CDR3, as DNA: TGTGCCAGCAGCCAAGATTGGGACTCCTACGAGCAGTACTTC. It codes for CASSQDWDSYEQYF.

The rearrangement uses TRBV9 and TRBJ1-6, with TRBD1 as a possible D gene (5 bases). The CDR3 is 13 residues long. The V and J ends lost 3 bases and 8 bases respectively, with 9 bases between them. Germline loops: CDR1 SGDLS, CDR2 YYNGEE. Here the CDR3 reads CASSARRDSPLHF. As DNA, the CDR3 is TGTGCCAGCAGCGCTCGCAGGGATTCACCCCTCCACTTT.

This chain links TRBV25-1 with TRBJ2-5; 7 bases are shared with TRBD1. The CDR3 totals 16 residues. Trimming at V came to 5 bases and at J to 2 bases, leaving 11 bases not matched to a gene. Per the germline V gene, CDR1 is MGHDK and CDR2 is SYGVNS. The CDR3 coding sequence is TGTGCCAGCAGTAAAGGGGGCTTTAGGGGGCAAGAGACCCAGTACTTC. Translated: CASSKGGFRGQETQYF.

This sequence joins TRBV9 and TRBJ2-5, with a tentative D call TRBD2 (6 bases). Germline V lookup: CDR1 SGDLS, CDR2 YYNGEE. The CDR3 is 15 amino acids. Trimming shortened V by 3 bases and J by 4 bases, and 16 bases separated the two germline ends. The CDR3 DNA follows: TGTGCCAGCAGCGGCGGGGTCATAGCATCAGAGACCCAGTACTTC. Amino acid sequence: CASSGGVIASETQYF.

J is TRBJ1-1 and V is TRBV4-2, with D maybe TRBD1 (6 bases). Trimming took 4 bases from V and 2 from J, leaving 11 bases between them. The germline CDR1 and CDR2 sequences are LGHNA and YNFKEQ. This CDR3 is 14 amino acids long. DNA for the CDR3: TGTGCCAGCAGCCCTCAGGGGACTAACACTGAAGCTTTCTTT. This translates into CASSPQGTNTEAFF.

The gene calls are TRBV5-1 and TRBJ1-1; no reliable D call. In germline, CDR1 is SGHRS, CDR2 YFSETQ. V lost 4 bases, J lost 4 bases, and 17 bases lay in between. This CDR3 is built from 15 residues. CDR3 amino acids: CASSPEGSWATEAFF. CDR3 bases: TGCGCCAGCAGCCCGGAAGGGTCTTGGGCCACTGAAGCTTTCTTT.

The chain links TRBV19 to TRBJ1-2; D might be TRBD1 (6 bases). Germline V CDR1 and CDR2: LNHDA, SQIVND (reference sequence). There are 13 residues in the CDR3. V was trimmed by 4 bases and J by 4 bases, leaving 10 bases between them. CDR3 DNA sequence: TGTGCCAGTAGTAGGGACAACATCTATGGCTACACCTTC. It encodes CASSRDNIYGYTF. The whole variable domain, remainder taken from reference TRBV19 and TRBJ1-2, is DGGITQSPKYLFRKEGQNVTLSCEQNLNHDAMYWYRQDPGQGLRLIYYSQIVNDFQKGDIAEGYSVSREKKESFPLTVTSAQKNPTAFYLCASSRDNIYGYTFGSGTRLTVV.

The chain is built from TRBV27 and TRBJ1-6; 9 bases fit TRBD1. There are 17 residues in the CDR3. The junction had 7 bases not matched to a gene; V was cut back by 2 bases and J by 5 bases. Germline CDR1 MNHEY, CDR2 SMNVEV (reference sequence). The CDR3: CASSLGRDRANNSPLHF. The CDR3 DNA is TGTGCCAGCAGTTTAGGTCGGGACAGGGCAAATAATTCACCCCTCCACTTT.

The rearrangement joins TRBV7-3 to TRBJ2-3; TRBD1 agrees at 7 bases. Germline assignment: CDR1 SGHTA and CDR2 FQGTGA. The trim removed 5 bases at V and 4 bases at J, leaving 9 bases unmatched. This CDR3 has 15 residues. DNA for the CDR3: TGTGCCAGCAGCGAAGACAGGGCCCAAGCAGATACGCAGTATTTT. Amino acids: CASSEDRAQADTQYF.

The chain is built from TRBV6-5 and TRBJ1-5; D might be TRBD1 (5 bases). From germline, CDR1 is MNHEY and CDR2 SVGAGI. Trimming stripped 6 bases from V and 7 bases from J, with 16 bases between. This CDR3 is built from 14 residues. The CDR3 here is CASSNGGLRQPQHF. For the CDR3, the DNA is TGTGCCAGCAGCAACGGGGGGTTACGGCAGCCCCAGCATTTT.

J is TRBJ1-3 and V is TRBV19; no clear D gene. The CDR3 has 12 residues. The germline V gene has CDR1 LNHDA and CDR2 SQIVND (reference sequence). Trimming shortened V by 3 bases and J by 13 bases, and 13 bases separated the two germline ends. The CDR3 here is CASSMRGLGIYF. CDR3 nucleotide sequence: TGTGCCAGTAGTATGCGCGGTCTGGGGATATATTTT.

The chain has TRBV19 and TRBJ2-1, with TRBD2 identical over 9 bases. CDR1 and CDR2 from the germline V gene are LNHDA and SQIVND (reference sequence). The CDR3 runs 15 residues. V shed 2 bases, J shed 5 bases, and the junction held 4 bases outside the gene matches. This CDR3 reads CASSIMASGDNEQFF. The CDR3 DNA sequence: TGTGCCAGTAGTATAATGGCTAGCGGGGACAATGAGCAGTTCTTC.

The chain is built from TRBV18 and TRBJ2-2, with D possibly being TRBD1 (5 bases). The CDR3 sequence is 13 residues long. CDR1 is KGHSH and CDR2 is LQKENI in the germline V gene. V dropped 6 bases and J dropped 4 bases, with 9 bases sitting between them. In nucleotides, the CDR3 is TGTGCCAGCTCCTCCCAGGGCACCGGGGAGCTGTTTTTT. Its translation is CASSSQGTGELFF.

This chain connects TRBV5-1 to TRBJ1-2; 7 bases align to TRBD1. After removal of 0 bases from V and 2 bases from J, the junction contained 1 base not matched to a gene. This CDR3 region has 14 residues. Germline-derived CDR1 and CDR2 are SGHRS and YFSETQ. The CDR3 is CASSLEQGNYGYTF. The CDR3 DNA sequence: TGCGCCAGCAGCTTGGAACAGGGGAACTATGGCTACACCTTC.

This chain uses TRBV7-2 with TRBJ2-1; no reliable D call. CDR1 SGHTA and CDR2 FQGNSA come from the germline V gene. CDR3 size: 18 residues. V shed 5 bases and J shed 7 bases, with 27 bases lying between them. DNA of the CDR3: TGTGCCAGCAGCCCTAGGTTATCAAGAACCGCCGCCGGGAATGAGCAGTTCTTC. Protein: CASSPRLSRTAAGNEQFF.

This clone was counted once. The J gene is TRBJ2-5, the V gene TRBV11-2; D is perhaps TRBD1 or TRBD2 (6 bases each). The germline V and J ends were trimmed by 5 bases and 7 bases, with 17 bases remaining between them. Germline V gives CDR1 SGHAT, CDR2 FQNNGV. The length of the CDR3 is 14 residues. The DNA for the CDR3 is TGTGCCAGCAGCCCTGGAGGGGGGTCCAGGACCCAGTACTTC. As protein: CASSPGGGSRTQYF.

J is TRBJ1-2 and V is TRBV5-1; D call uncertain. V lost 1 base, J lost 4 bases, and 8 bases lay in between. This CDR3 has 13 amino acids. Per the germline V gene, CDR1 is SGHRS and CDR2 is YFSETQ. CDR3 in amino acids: CASSLPDTYGYTF. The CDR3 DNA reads TGCGCCAGCAGCTTGCCAGATACCTATGGCTACACCTTC.

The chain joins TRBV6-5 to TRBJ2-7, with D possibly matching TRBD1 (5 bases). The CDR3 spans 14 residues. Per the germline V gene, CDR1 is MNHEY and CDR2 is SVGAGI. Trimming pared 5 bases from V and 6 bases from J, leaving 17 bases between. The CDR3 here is CASSNTGVRGEQYF. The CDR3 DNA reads TGTGCCAGCAGTAACACAGGCGTTCGAGGCGAGCAGTACTTC.

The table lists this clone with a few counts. CDR3 DNA: TGTGCCAGCAGCCAGAGGACCTGGGGGAACAGGGACTACGAGCAGTACTTC. This gives the protein CASSQRTWGNRDYEQYF. The J gene is TRBJ2-7, the V gene TRBV7-2; tentatively, D is TRBD1 (6 bases). The germline V gene encodes CDR1 SGHTA and CDR2 FQGNSA. This CDR3 is 17 amino acids long. V dropped 5 bases and J dropped 3 bases, with 23 bases sitting between them.

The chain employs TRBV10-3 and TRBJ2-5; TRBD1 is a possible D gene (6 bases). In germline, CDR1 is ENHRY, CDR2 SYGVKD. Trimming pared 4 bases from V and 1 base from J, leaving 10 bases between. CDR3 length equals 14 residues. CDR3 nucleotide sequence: TGTGCCATCAGTGGGACAGACTTCCAAGAGACCCAGTACTTC. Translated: CAISGTDFQETQYF.

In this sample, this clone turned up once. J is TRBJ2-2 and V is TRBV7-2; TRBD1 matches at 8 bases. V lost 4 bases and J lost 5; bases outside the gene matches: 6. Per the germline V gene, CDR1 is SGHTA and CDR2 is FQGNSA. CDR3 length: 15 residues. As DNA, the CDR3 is TGTGCCAGCAGCTCTGGACAGGGAGATACCGGGGAGCTGTTTTTT. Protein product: CASSSGQGDTGELFF.

Written as DNA, the CDR3 is TGCGCCAGCAGCCAGGTTTGGACCGATACGCAGTATTTT. Translation gives CASSQVWTDTQYF. V and J are TRBV5-1 and TRBJ2-3; no definite D call. The V and J ends lost 4 bases and 6 bases respectively, with 12 bases between them. This CDR3 contains 13 residues. The germline V gene has CDR1 SGHRS and CDR2 YFSETQ. Full variable domain (outside the CDR3, taken from reference TRBV5-1 and TRBJ2-3): KAGVTQTPRYLIKTRGQQVTLSCSPISGHRSVSWYQQTPGQGLQFLFEYFSETQRNKGNFPGRFSGRQFSNSRSEMNVSTLELGDSALYLCASSQVWTDTQYFGPGTRLTVL.